What follows describes a single TCR beta chain. Its antigen is unknown. The sample comes from a study of T cell responses to AZD1222 COVID-19 vaccine. Study observations and caveats: There were vaccine-associated CD4 TCRs across spike, dominant at 160-218 and 743-854. Repertoires were obtained solely post-peak T cell response. Baseline seropositivity characterized only six AZD1222 recipients.

Per germline, CDR1 SGHNT and CDR2 YYREEE (reference sequence). V was pared by 5 bases and J by 3 bases, with 7 bases of the junction left unmatched. There are 14 residues in the CDR3. Produced via immunoSEQ multiplex PCR; TCRdb's table is partial and in-frame only. The profile shows roughly 120,000 clones, approximately 84% of them singletons. The receptor was derived from an adult in good health. Source: peripheral blood, taken on day 0 of AZD1222 vaccination. This chain connects TRBV5-4 to TRBJ2-7; 8 bases align to TRBD1. CDR3 coding DNA: TGTGCCAGCAGTCCTAGACAGGGGAACTACGAGCAGTACTTC. Residues: CASSPRQGNYEQYF.